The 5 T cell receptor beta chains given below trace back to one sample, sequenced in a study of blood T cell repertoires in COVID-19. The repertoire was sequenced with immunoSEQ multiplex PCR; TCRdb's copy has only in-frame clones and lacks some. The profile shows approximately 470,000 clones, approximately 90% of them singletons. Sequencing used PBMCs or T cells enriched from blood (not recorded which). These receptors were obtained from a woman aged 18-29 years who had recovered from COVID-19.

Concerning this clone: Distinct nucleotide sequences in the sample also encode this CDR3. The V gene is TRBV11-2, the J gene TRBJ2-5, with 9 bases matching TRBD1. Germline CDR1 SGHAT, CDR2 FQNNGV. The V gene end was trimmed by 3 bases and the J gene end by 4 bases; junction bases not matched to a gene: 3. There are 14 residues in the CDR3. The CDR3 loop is CASSLDRGGETQYF. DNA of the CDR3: TGTGCCAGCAGCTTGGACAGGGGCGGAGAGACCCAGTACTTC.

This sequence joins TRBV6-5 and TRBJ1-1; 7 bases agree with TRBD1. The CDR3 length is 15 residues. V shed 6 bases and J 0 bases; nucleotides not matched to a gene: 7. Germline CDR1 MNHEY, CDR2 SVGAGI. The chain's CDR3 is CASSSDRTLNTEAFF. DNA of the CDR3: TGTGCCAGCAGCTCGGACAGGACTCTGAACACTGAAGCTTTCTTT.

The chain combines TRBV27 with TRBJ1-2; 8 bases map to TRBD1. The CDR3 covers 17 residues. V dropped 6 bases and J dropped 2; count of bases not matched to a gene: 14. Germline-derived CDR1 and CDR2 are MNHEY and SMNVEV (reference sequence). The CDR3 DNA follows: TGTGCCAGCAGGGCCATCAGGGACAGGCTCGGGAACTATGGCTACACCTTC. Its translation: CASRAIRDRLGNYGYTF.

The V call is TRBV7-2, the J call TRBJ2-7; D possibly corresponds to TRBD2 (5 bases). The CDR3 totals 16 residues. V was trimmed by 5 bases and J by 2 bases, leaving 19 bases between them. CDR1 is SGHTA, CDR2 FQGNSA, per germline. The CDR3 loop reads CASSPGRNVGAYEQYF. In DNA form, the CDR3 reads TGTGCCAGCAGCCCGGGTCGAAATGTCGGGGCCTACGAGCAGTACTTC.

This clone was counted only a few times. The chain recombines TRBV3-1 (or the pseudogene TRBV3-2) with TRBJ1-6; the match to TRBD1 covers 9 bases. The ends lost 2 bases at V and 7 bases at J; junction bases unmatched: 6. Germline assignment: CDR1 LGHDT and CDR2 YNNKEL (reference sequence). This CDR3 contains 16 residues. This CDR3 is CASSQNKGQGNSPLHF. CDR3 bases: TGTGCCAGCAGCCAAAACAAGGGACAGGGAAATTCACCCCTCCACTTT.